This passage covers 20 T cell receptor beta chains from one sample sequenced in a study of blood T cell repertoires in COVID-19. Measured with immunoSEQ multiplex PCR; TCRdb has only the in-frame clones, and not every one. The table has around 290,000 clones, 86% seen once. Material for sequencing was PBMCs or T cells enriched from blood (not recorded which). Receptors originate from a woman in her late teens or twenties who had recovered from COVID-19.

The rearrangement joins TRBV7-9 to TRBJ1-1; D remains ambiguous. The CDR3 covers 11 residues. Deletions cut 5 bases from V and 7 bases from J, with 8 bases between. CDR1 SEHNR and CDR2 FQNEAQ come from the germline V gene (reference sequence). CDR3 amino acids: CASSLSGEAFF. CDR3 in DNA: TGTGCCAGCAGCCTGTCCGGTGAAGCTTTCTTT.

The genes are TRBV19 and TRBJ2-2; TRBD2 might be the D (6 bases). Per germline, CDR1 LNHDA and CDR2 SQIVND (reference sequence). The CDR3 contains 14 residues. The V end was cut by 3 bases, the J end by 2 bases, with 7 bases between. The CDR3 bases are TGTGCCAGTAGTATCGGGGGAAACACCGGGGAGCTGTTTTTT. Translation: CASSIGGNTGELFF. The full variable domain, its missing parts supplied by reference TRBV19 and TRBJ2-2, is DGGITQSPKYLFRKEGQNVTLSCEQNLNHDAMYWYRQDPGQGLRLIYYSQIVNDFQKGDIAEGYSVSREKKESFPLTVTSAQKNPTAFYLCASSIGGNTGELFFGEGSRLTVL.

This clone was recorded a few times. This chain links TRBV3-1 (or the pseudogene TRBV3-2) with TRBJ2-5, with a weak D call TRBD1 (5 bases). CDR1 LGHDT and CDR2 YNNKEL come from the germline V gene (reference sequence). V was trimmed by 4 bases and J by 4 bases, leaving 16 bases between them. The CDR3 loop spans 15 amino acids. CDR3 bases: TGTGCCAGCAGCCCCCTGAGAGTGGGGCTAGAGACCCAGTACTTC. Translated: CASSPLRVGLETQYF.

For the CDR3, the DNA is TGTGCCAGCAGCCATAGCCCCGGGACTAGCGGATACAATGAGCAGTTCTTC. Its translation: CASSHSPGTSGYNEQFF. The rearrangement joins TRBV3-1 (or the pseudogene TRBV3-2) to TRBJ2-1; 11 bases are a match to TRBD2. Germline CDR1 is LGHDT and CDR2 is YNNKEL (reference sequence). The CDR3 contains 17 residues. The V segment lost 3 bases and the J segment 4 bases; nucleotides outside the gene matches: 8.

The chain links TRBV18 to TRBJ2-2; no firm D call. Germline V gives CDR1 KGHSH, CDR2 LQKENI. The germline V and J ends were trimmed by 3 bases and 7 bases, with 9 bases remaining between them. The CDR3 sequence is 13 residues long. The CDR3 nucleotides read TGTGCCAGCTCACCCAGACTGGACGGGGAGCTGTTTTTT. Translated, it gives CASSPRLDGELFF.

J is TRBJ2-7 and V is TRBV4-1; 7 positions match TRBD1. Looked up from germline, CDR1 is MGHRA and CDR2 is YSYEKL. After removal of 1 base from V and 0 bases from J, the junction contained 9 bases not matched to a gene. There are 17 residues in the CDR3. The CDR3 reads CASSQGGGLTGSYEQYF. The CDR3 DNA follows: TGCGCCAGCAGCCAAGGAGGGGGCCTTACTGGCTCCTACGAGCAGTACTTC.

The chain recombines TRBV7-8 with TRBJ2-1; 9 positions match TRBD2. Germline V gene data show CDR1 as SGHVS and CDR2 as FQNEAQ. CDR3 size: 16 residues. Trimming took 0 bases from V and 7 from J; bases not matched to a gene: 7. Written as DNA, the CDR3 is TGTGCCAGCAGCTTAGCTGGCGGGGGGGCCGTGAATGAGCAGTTCTTC. Protein: CASSLAGGGAVNEQFF.

The chain has TRBV7-6 and TRBJ2-3, with 7 bases identical to TRBD1. CDR3 length equals 14 residues. From germline, CDR1 is SGHVS and CDR2 FNYEAQ. The junction had 7 bases not matched to a gene; V was cut back by 6 bases and J by 4 bases. The CDR3 loop is CASSSTGSSDTQYF. CDR3 DNA: TGTGCCAGCAGTTCGACAGGGTCGTCAGATACGCAGTATTTT.

This clone appeared once. V and J are TRBV10-2 and TRBJ1-2; no definite D call. Per the germline V gene, CDR1 is WSHSY and CDR2 is SAAADI. The CDR3 has 11 residues. Trimming stripped 8 bases from V and 5 bases from J, with 9 bases between. DNA for the CDR3: TGCGCCAGCGGGGAGGCGTATGGCTACACCTTC. Its translation is CASGEAYGYTF.

J is TRBJ2-5 and V is TRBV19; D is uncertain. Germline values: CDR1 LNHDA, CDR2 SQIVND (reference sequence). Trimming took off 3 bases at V and 6 bases at J, with 14 bases between the two ends. The CDR3 has 14 amino acids. CDR3 in amino acids: CASSMETDLKTQYF. The CDR3, as DNA: TGTGCCAGTAGTATGGAGACCGACTTAAAGACCCAGTACTTC.

The genes are TRBV24-1 and TRBJ2-5, with 7 bases matching TRBD2. J lost 5 bases, V lost 3 bases, and 17 bases had no gene match. The CDR3 runs to 18 residues. The V gene's germline CDR1 is KGHDR and CDR2 SFDVKD. The CDR3 sequence is CATSDPPGVEGGVETQYF. The CDR3 DNA reads as TGTGCCACCAGTGATCCCCCCGGAGTGGAGGGAGGGGTGGAGACCCAGTACTTC.

The gene calls are TRBV30 and TRBJ1-5, with D maybe TRBD1 (5 bases). There are 16 residues in the CDR3. V was shortened by 0 bases and J by 0 bases, with 12 bases between the two germline ends. Looked up from germline, CDR1 is GTSNPN and CDR2 is SVGIG (reference sequence). The CDR3 coding sequence is TGTGCCTGGAGTGTATGGAGACAGAATAGCAATCAGCCCCAGCATTTT. It translates to CAWSVWRQNSNQPQHF.

The CDR3: CASRPQSGTGVHSPLHF. CDR3 sequence (DNA): TGTGCCAGCAGACCTCAATCCGGGACAGGGGTCCATTCACCCCTCCACTTT. The chain couples TRBV6-2 or TRBV6-3 to TRBJ1-6; 10 bases fit TRBD1. V shed 6 bases, J shed 8 bases, and the junction held 13 bases outside the gene matches. The CDR3 is 17 amino acids. From germline, CDR1 is MNHEY and CDR2 SVGEGT.

The V gene is TRBV4-3, the J gene TRBJ2-3, with D unclear. The V and J ends lost 1 base and 1 base respectively, with 9 bases between them. The CDR3 spans 15 residues. Germline lookup yields CDR1 LGHNA and CDR2 YSLEER. CDR3 coding DNA: TGCGCCAGCAGCCAAGCCCCTCGGGGCACAGATACGCAGTATTTT. This gives the protein CASSQAPRGTDTQYF.

The chain joins TRBV6-5 to TRBJ2-5; 7 positions match TRBD1. Germline trimming cut 4 bases from V and 1 base from J; bases unmatched to any gene: 3. There are 14 residues in the CDR3. CDR1 is MNHEY and CDR2 is SVGAGI in the germline V gene. CDR3 in DNA: TGTGCCAGCAGTTGGGGACAGCTCCAAGAGACCCAGTACTTC. Its translation is CASSWGQLQETQYF.

V usage is TRBV27 and J usage is TRBJ1-1; 10 bases agree with TRBD1. This CDR3 has 15 residues. The germline V gene encodes CDR1 MNHEY and CDR2 SMNVEV (reference sequence). V shed 0 bases and J 4 bases; nucleotides not matched to a gene: 2. CDR3 sequence (DNA): TGTGCCAGCAGTTTATCTGGGACAGGGGTCACTGAAGCTTTCTTT. This encodes CASSLSGTGVTEAFF.

This chain uses TRBV9 with TRBJ2-3; TRBD2 matches at 12 bases. There are 18 residues in the CDR3. Germline V gene data show CDR1 as SGDLS and CDR2 as YYNGEE. V was pared by 0 bases and J by 3 bases, with 8 bases of the junction left unmatched. The CDR3 coding sequence is TGTGCCAGCAGCGTAGCCTTTCTAGCGGGAGGGAGGACAGATACGCAGTATTTT. It yields the protein CASSVAFLAGGRTDTQYF.

This chain connects TRBV30 to TRBJ2-1; TRBD2 aligns across 9 bases. Germline loops: CDR1 GTSNPN, CDR2 SVGIG (reference sequence). The V segment lost 4 bases and the J segment 0 bases; nucleotides outside the gene matches: 4. The CDR3 is 15 amino acids. DNA of the CDR3: TGTGCCTGGACTAGCGGGGCGAGCTCCTACAATGAGCAGTTCTTC. As protein: CAWTSGASSYNEQFF.

The chain combines TRBV5-6 with TRBJ2-2; perhaps TRBD1 as D (6 bases). The CDR3 loop spans 16 amino acids. V lost 3 bases to trimming and J lost 0 bases, with 12 bases between them. CDR1 SGHDT and CDR2 YYEEEE come from the germline V gene. This chain's CDR3 is CASSYRGGSNTGELFF. CDR3 DNA sequence: TGTGCCAGCAGCTACCGAGGGGGTTCGAACACCGGGGAGCTGTTTTTT.

The V and J genes are TRBV6-5 and TRBJ1-6; D is uncertain. This CDR3 region has 16 residues. Trimming took off 4 bases at V and 1 base at J, with 11 bases between the two ends. Germline-derived CDR1 and CDR2 are MNHEY and SVGAGI. This CDR3 reads CASSSSRGSYNSPLHF. DNA for the CDR3: TGTGCCAGCAGTTCCTCGCGCGGGTCCTATAATTCACCCCTCCACTTT.